This T cell receptor (beta chain) derives from a study of T cell repertoires in ileal Crohn's disease. As to time point: neoterminal ileum biopsy at postoperative endoscopy, about 6 months after surgery. Germline V gene lookup returns CDR1 MNHEY and CDR2 SMNVEV (reference sequence). The CDR3 runs to 18 residues. The J segment lost 6 bases and the V segment lost 4 bases, leaving 15 bases of the junction unmatched. Here immunoSEQ multiplex PCR was the method, and the copy in TCRdb shows in-frame clones only, minus some. The sample records 15,000 to 20,000 clones, around 70% being singletons. The chain has TRBV27 and TRBJ2-2; 9 nucleotides agree with TRBD1. The clonotype was recovered from an adult with Crohn's disease. Sample: ileal tissue. The CDR3: CASSSARPGQGLAGELFF. The CDR3 DNA reads as TGTGCCAGCAGTTCAGCACGCCCGGGACAGGGTTTAGCCGGGGAGCTGTTTTTT.